This T cell receptor beta chain is drawn from a study of CXCR3-negative and CXCR3-positive naive CD8 T cells. Study conclusions and caveats: Higher TRB CDR3 hydrophobicity marked CXCR3-positive naive cells relative to CXCR3-negative naive cells. TRBV-TRBJ usage was alike in naive CXCR3-negative and CXCR3-positive cells but differed in memory cells. Most assays used freshly isolated PBMCs, as cryopreservation partially reduced CXCR3.

Germline V CDR1 and CDR2: WSHSY, SAAADI. This CDR3 spans 16 amino acids. Triplicate sorts of 300,000 cells per CD8+ subset. It was by 5' RACE with UMI labels that the TRB cDNA libraries were prepared. TCRdb re-called the 5' RACE reads; every CDR3 protein appears as one record, without DNA. The repertoire shows 150,000 to 160,000 distinct CDR3 sequences; the top ten hold around 0.5%. Comments on this clonotype: Its specificity is not known.

This receptor was obtained from a human donor in good health. Some clones in this sample may be carry-over from other donors' samples. What was sequenced was naive CXCR3+ CD8+ T cells from blood. As for subset: CD45RO-CCR7+CD27+CD95- naive CD8+ T cells expressing CXCR3 (TNR3+). This chain uses TRBV10-2 with TRBJ1-5. CDR3 residues: CASSESPGNSNQHQHF.